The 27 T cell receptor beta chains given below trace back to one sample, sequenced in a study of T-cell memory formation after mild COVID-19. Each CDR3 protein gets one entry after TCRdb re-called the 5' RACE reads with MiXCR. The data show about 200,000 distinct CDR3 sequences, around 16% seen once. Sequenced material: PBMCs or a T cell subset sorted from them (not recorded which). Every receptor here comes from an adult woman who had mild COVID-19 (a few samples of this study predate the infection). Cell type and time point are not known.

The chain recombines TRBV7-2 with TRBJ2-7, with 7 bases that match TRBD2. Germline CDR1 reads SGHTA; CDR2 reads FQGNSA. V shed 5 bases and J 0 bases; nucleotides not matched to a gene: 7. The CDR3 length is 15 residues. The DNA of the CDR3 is TGTGCCAGCAGCGCCGGGACTACTAGCTCCTACGAGCAGTACTTC. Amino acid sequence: CASSAGTTSSYEQYF.

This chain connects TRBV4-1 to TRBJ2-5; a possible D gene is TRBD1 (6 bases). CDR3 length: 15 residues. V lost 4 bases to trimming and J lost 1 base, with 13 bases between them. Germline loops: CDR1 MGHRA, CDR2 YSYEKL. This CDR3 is CASSLRQAPQETQYF. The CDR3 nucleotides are TGCGCCAGCAGCCTCAGACAGGCCCCCCAAGAGACCCAGTACTTC.

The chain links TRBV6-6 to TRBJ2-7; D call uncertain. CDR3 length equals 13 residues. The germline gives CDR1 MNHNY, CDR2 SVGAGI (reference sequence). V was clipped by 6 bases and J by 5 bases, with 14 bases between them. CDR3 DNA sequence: TGTGCCAGCAGCCCACAGAGAAAGGACGAGCAGTACTTC. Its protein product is CASSPQRKDEQYF.

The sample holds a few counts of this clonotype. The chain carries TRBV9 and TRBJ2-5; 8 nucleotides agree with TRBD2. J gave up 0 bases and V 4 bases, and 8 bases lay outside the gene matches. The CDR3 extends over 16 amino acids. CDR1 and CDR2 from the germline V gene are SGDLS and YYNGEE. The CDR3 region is CASSKFGGAYQETQYF. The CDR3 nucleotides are TGTGCCAGCAGCAAGTTCGGGGGGGCATACCAAGAGACCCAGTACTTC.

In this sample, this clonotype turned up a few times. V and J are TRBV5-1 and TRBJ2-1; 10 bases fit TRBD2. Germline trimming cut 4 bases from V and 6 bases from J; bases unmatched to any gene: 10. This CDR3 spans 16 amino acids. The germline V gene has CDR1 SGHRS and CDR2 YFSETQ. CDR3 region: CASSPRAGGTPNEQFF. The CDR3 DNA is TGCGCCAGCAGCCCCCGAGCGGGAGGGACCCCCAATGAGCAGTTCTTC.

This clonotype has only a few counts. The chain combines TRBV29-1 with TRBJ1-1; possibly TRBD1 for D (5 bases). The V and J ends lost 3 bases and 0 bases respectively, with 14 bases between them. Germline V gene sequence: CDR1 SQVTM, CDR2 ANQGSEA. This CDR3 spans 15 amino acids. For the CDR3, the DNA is TGCAGCGTTGAGGGCAGGGTTGGGATGAACACTGAAGCTTTCTTT. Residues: CSVEGRVGMNTEAFF.

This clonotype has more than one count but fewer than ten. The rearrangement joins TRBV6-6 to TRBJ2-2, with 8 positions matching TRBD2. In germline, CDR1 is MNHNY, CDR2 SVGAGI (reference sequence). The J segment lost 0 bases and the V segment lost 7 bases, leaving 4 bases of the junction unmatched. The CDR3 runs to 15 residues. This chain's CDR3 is CASTVAGTNTGELFF. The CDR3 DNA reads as TGTGCCAGCACGGTAGCGGGGACGAACACCGGGGAGCTGTTTTTT.

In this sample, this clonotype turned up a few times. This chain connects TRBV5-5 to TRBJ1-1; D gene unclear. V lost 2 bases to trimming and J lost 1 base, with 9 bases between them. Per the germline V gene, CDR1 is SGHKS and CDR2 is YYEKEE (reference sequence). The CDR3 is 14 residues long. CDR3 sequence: CASSFAYRNTEAFF. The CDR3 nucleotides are TGTGCCAGCAGCTTTGCGTACAGGAACACTGAAGCTTTCTTT. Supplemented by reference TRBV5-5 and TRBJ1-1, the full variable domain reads DAGVTQSPTHLIKTRGQQVTLRCSPISGHKSVSWYQQVLGQGPQFIFQYYEKEERGRGNFPDRFSARQFPNYSSELNVNALLLGDSALYLCASSFAYRNTEAFFGQGTRLTVV.

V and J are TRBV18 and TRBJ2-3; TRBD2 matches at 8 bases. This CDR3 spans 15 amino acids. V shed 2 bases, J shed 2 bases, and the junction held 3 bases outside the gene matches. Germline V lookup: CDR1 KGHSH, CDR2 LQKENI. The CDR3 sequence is CASSPDSGTTDTQYF. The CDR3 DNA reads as TGTGCCAGCTCACCAGATAGCGGGACCACAGATACGCAGTATTTT.

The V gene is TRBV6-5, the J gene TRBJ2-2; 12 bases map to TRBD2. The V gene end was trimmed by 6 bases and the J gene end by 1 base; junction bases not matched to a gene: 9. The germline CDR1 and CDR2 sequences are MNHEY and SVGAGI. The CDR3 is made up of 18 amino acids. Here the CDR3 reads CASRPYLAGGRNTGELFF. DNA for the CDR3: TGTGCCAGCAGGCCGTACCTAGCGGGGGGGAGGAACACCGGGGAGCTGTTTTTT.

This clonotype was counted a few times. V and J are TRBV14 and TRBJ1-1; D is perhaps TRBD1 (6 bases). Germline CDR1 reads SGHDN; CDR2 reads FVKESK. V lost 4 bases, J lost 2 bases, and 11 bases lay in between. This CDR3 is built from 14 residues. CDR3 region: CASSRGHRNTEAFF. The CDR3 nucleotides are TGTGCCAGCAGCCGGGGACATCGCAACACTGAAGCTTTCTTT. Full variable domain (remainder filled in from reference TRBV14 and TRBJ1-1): EAGVTQFPSHSVIEKGQTVTLRCDPISGHDNLYWYRRVMGKEIKFLLHFVKESKQDESGMPNNRFLAERTGGTYSTLKVQPAELEDSGVYFCASSRGHRNTEAFFGQGTRLTVV.

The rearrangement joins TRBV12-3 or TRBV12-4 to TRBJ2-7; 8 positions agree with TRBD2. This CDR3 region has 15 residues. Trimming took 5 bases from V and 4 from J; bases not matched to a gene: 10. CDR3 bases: TGTGCCAGCAGTCCCGTTCCGGGACTAGTATACGAGCAGTACTTC. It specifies CASSPVPGLVYEQYF.

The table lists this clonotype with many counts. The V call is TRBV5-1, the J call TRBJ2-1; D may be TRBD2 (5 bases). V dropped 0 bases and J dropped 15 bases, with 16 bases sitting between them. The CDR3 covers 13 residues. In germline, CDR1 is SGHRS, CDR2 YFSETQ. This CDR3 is CASSLGGDMGRFF. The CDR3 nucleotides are TGCGCCAGCAGCTTGGGGGGAGATATGGGCAGGTTCTTC.

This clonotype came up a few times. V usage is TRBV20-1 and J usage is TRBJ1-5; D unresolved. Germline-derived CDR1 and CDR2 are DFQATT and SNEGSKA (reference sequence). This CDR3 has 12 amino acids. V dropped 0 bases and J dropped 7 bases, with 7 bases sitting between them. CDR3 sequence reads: CSARDGIQPQHF. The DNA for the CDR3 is TGCAGTGCTAGAGATGGTATCCAGCCCCAGCATTTT.

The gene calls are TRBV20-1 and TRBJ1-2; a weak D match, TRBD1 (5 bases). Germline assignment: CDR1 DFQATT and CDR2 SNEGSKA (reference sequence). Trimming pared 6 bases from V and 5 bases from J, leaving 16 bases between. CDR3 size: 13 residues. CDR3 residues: CSASVGEGYGYTF. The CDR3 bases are TGCAGTGCCTCCGTGGGGGAAGGGTATGGCTACACCTTC.

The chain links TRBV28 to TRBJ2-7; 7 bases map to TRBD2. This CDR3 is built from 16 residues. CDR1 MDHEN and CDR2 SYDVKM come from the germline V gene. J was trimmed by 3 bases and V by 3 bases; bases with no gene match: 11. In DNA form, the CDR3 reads TGTGCCAGCAGTTTTCAAGGGGCAGGGAGGGTCTACGAGCAGTACTTC. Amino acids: CASSFQGAGRVYEQYF.

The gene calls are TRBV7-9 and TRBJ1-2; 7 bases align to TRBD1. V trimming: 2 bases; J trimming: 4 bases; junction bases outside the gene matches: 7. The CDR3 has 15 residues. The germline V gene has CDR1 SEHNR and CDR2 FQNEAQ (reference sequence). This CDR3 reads CASSLRQGGSYGYTF. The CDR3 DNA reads TGTGCCAGCAGCTTACGACAGGGAGGCTCCTATGGCTACACCTTC.

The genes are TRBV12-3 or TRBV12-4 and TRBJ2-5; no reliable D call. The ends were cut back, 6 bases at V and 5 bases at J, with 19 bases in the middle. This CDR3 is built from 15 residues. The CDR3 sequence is CASSPNSVQGETQYF. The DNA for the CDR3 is TGTGCCAGCAGCCCCAATTCGGTCCAAGGGGAGACCCAGTACTTC.

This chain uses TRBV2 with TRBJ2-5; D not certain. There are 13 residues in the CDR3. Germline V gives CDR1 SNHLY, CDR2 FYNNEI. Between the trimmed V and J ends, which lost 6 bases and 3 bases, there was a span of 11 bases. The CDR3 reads CASRRDPKETQYF. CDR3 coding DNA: TGTGCCAGCAGAAGGGATCCCAAAGAGACCCAGTACTTC.

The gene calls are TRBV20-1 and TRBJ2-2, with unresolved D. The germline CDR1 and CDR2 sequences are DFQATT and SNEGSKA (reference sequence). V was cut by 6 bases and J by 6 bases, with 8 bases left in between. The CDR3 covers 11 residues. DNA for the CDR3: TGCAGTGCGGTCCGGGCCGGGGAGCTGTTTTTT. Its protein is CSAVRAGELFF.

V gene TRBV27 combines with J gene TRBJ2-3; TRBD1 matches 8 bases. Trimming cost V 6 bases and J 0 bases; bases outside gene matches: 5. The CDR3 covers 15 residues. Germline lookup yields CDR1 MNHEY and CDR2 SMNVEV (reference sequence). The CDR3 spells CASSRTGPSTDTQYF. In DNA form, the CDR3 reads TGTGCCAGCAGCCGGACAGGGCCAAGCACAGATACGCAGTATTTT.

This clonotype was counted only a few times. The CDR3 here is CASSLNRWNEQFF. The CDR3 DNA reads TGTGCCAGCAGTTTAAACCGGTGGAATGAGCAGTTCTTC. The chain couples TRBV12-3 or TRBV12-4 to TRBJ2-1; D not resolved. CDR3 length equals 13 residues. The ends were cut back, 2 bases at V and 7 bases at J, with 9 bases in the middle.

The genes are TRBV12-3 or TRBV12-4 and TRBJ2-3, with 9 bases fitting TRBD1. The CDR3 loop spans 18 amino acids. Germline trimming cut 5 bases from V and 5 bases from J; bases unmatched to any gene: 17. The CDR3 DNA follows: TGTGCCAGCAGTGGCCGGCTCTCGAACAGGGGGCGTGTAGATACGCAGTATTTT. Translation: CASSGRLSNRGRVDTQYF.

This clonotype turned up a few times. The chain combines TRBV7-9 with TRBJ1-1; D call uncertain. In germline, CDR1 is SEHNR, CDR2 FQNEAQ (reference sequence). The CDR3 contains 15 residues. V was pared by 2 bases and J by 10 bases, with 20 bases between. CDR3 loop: CASSLTDRRRLGAFF. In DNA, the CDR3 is TGTGCCAGCAGCTTAACGGACCGACGACGGCTAGGAGCTTTCTTT.

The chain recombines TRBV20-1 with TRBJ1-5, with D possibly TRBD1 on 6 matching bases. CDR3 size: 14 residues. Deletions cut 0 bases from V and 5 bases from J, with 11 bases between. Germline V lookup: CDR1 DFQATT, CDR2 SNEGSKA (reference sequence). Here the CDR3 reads CSARDVGADQPQHF. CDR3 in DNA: TGCAGTGCTAGAGATGTGGGGGCGGATCAGCCCCAGCATTTT.

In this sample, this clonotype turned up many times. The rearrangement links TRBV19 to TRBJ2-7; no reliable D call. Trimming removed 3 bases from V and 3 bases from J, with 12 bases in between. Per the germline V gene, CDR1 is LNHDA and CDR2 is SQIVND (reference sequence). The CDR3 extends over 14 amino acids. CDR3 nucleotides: TGTGCCAGTAGTATCTTGGCCCAGAGCTACGAGCAGTACTTC. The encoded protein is CASSILAQSYEQYF.

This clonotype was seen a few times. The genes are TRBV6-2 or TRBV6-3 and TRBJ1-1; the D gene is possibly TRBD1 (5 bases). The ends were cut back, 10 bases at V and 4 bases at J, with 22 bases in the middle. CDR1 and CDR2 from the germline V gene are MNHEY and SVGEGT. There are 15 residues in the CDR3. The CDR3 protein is CATHLGGTRSTEAFF. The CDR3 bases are TGTGCCACCCATCTTGGGGGGACTCGATCCACTGAAGCTTTCTTT.